This T cell receptor beta chain appears in the sequencing data of a study of Tregs in tolerant kidney transplant recipients. Whole-study findings and limits: Nucleotide sequences could not be compared across some patients' samples due to primer changes. The small number of patients limits these findings pending further validation.

Mixed chimerism was transient after nonmyeloablative marrow transplants from related graft donors. Unstimulated Tregs (CD4+CD25+CD127-) and CD4+CD25- non-Tregs were sorted from PBMCs. Details on this clone: Its antigen is unidentified.

Only in-frame clones appear in the TCRdb table, and some are missing; sequencing was by immunoSEQ multiplex PCR. The profile shows 95,000 or so clones, 93% of them singletons. V lost 2 bases and J 4 bases, leaving 11 bases between the germline ends. CDR3 length: 14 residues. CDR1 is LGHNA and CDR2 is YNFKEQ in the germline V gene. Specimen: CD4+ T cells from blood (PBMCs), collected 12 months after the transplant. This chain joins TRBV4-2 and TRBJ2-5; tentative D call: TRBD1 (5 bases). This receptor was identified in a human patient who received a combined kidney and bone marrow transplant. Part of the T cells may come from the graft donor. The CDR3 DNA reads TGTGCCAGCAGCCAACCTGGACACGGAGAGACCCAGTACTTC. Translation gives CASSQPGHGETQYF.